A single sample is the source of the 9 T cell receptor beta chains below, sequenced in a study of long-term antiretroviral therapy in people with HIV. Researchers ran immunoSEQ v3.0 at survey level. The repertoire was sequenced with immunoSEQ multiplex PCR; TCRdb's copy has only in-frame clones and lacks some. The profile covers about 28,000 clones, with less than 90% appearing a single time and more than 0.8% taken by the ten largest. This specimen consisted of unsorted PBMCs, obtained 2 years after starting antiretroviral therapy. These receptors were obtained from a man between 50 and 59 years old with HIV.

In DNA, the CDR3 is TGTGCCAGCAGCACCCGACAGGACACCTCCTATGGCTACACCTTC. This codes for CASSTRQDTSYGYTF. This chain links TRBV7-2 with TRBJ1-2, with D perhaps matching TRBD1 (6 bases). CDR1 is SGHTA and CDR2 is FQGNSA in the germline V gene. V lost 5 bases, J lost 4 bases, and 17 bases lay in between. The CDR3 runs to 15 residues.

This rearrangement joins TRBV5-6 to TRBJ1-1; TRBD1 might be the D (5 bases). The germline CDR1 and CDR2 sequences are SGHDT and YYEEEE. V was shortened by 2 bases and J by 3 bases, with 8 bases between the two germline ends. This CDR3 is built from 13 residues. CDR3 residues: CASSLGVHTEAFF. The CDR3 coding sequence is TGTGCCAGCAGCTTAGGGGTTCACACTGAAGCTTTCTTT.

The V call is TRBV2, the J call TRBJ2-3, with unresolved D. This CDR3 comprises 16 residues. Trimming cost V 7 bases and J 2 bases, with 19 bases left between them. The germline CDR1 and CDR2 sequences are SNHLY and FYNNEI. Here the CDR3 DNA reads TGTGCCAGCACGTCCGGCCCCCGAAACTACACAGATACGCAGTATTTT. This translates into CASTSGPRNYTDTQYF.

This clone was counted between two and nine times. V is TRBV4-1 and J is TRBJ1-5; TRBD1 aligns across 7 bases. The CDR3 contains 15 residues. The V and J ends lost 5 bases and 1 base, in that order; junction bases with no gene match: 5. The V gene's germline CDR1 is MGHRA and CDR2 YSYEKL. CDR3 residues: CASSFQGESNQPQHF. DNA of the CDR3: TGCGCCAGCAGCTTCCAGGGGGAGAGCAATCAGCCCCAGCATTTT.

This clone has only one observation. This chain uses TRBV7-9 with TRBJ1-1, with TRBD1 identical over 7 bases. Germline V gives CDR1 SEHNR, CDR2 FQNEAQ (reference sequence). CDR3 length: 14 residues. V gave up 5 bases and J gave up 1 base; unmatched junction bases: 4. The DNA for the CDR3 is TGTGCCAGCAGCCCTGGGACAGAGAACACTGAAGCTTTCTTT. Translation: CASSPGTENTEAFF.

V gene TRBV27 combines with J gene TRBJ1-2; D is perhaps TRBD1 (6 bases). CDR3 length equals 14 residues. V lost 10 bases and J lost 3, with 18 bases in between. Germline V gene sequence: CDR1 MNHEY, CDR2 SMNVEV (reference sequence). The CDR3 nucleotides read TGTGCCACCCTCGGGATGGGGGCCCACTATGGCTACACCTTC. It codes for CATLGMGAHYGYTF.

This chain connects TRBV7-8 to TRBJ1-1; D is undetermined. The germline CDR1 and CDR2 sequences are SGHVS and FQNEAQ. V was pared by 5 bases and J by 8 bases, with 21 bases between. The CDR3 has 15 amino acids. Written as DNA, the CDR3 is TGTGCCAGCAGCCCCCAGGCCGGTAAAGCCGCGGAAGCTTTCTTT. Translating gives CASSPQAGKAAEAFF.

The V call is TRBV19, the J call TRBJ1-1; D is undetermined. V shed 5 bases and J shed 5 bases, with 6 bases lying between them. The CDR3 runs to 11 residues. Per germline, CDR1 LNHDA and CDR2 SQIVND (reference sequence). DNA for the CDR3: TGTGCCAGTAGTTCTAGGACTGAAGCTTTCTTT. Translating gives CASSSRTEAFF. Full variable domain (rest looked up from reference TRBV19 and TRBJ1-1): DGGITQSPKYLFRKEGQNVTLSCEQNLNHDAMYWYRQDPGQGLRLIYYSQIVNDFQKGDIAEGYSVSREKKESFPLTVTSAQKNPTAFYLCASSSRTEAFFGQGTRLTVV.

The CDR3 sequence is CASQPTMNTEAFF. CDR3 nucleotide sequence: TGTGCCAGCCAGCCTACCATGAACACTGAAGCTTTCTTT. The rearrangement joins TRBV28 to TRBJ1-1; no clear D gene. CDR3 length: 13 residues. In germline, CDR1 is MDHEN, CDR2 SYDVKM. Deletions cut 8 bases from V and 0 bases from J, with 10 bases between.